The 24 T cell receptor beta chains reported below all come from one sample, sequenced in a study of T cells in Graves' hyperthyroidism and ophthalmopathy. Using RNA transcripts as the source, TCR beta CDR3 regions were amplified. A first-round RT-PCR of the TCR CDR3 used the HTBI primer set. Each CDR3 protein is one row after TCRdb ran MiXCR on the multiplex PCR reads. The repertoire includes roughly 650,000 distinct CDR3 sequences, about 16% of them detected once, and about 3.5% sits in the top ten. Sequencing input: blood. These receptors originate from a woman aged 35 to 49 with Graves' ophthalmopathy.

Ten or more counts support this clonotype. DNA for the CDR3: TGTGCCAGCAGTGAGAAGGGGCAGGACAACTCGGGTGGCACTGAAGCTTTCTTT. Translating gives CASSEKGQDNSGGTEAFF. The chain combines TRBV2 with TRBJ1-1, with TRBD1 as a possible D gene (5 bases). The germline gives CDR1 SNHLY, CDR2 FYNNEI. The CDR3 covers 18 residues. Trimming took off 3 bases at V and 4 bases at J, with 24 bases between the two ends.

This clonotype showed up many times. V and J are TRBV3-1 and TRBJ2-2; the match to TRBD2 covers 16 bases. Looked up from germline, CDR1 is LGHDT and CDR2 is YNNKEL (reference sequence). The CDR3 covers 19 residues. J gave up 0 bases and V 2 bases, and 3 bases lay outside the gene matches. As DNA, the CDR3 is TGTGCCAGCAGCCAATGGGGACTAGCGGGAGGGCCGAACACCGGGGAGCTGTTTTTT. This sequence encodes CASSQWGLAGGPNTGELFF.

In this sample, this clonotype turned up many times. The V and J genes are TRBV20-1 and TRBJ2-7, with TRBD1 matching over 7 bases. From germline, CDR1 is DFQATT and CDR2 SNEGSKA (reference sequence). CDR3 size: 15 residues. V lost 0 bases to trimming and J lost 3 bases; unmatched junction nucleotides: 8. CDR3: CSARESGTDRYEQYF. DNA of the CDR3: TGCAGTGCTAGAGAGTCCGGGACAGACCGCTACGAGCAGTACTTC.

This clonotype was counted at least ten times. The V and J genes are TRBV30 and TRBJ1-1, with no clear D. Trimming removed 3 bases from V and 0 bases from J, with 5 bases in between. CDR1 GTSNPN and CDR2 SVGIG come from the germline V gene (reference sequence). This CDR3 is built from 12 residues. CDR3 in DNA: TGTGCCTGGAGGGGAATGAACACTGAAGCTTTCTTT. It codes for CAWRGMNTEAFF.

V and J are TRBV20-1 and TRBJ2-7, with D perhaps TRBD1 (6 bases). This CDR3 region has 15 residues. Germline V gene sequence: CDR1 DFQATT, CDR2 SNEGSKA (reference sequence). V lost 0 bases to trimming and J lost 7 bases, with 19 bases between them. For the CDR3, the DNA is TGCAGTGCTAGAGATCTCGGTCGGGACATTGGAGAGCAGTACTTC. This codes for CSARDLGRDIGEQYF.

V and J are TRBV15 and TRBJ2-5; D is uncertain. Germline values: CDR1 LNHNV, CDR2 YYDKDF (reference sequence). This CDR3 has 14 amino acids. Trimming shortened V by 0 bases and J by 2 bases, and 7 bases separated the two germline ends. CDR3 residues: CATSRDRAQETQYF. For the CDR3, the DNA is TGTGCCACCAGCAGAGATAGAGCACAAGAGACCCAGTACTTC. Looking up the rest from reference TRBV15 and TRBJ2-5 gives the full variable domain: DAMVIQNPRYQVTQFGKPVTLSCSQTLNHNVMYWYQQKSSQAPKLLFHYYDKDFNNEADTPDNFQSRRPNTSFCFLDIRSPGLGDTAMYLCATSRDRAQETQYFGPGTRLLVL.

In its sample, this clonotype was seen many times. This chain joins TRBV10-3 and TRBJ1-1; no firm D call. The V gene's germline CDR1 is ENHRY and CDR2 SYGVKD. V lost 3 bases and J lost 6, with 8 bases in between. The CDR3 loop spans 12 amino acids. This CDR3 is CAISEREAEAFF. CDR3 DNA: TGTGCCATCAGTGAACGAGAAGCTGAAGCTTTCTTT.

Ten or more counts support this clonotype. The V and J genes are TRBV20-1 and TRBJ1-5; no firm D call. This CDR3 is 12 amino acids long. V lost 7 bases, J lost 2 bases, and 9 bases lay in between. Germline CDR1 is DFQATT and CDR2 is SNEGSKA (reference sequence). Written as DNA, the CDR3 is TGCAGTGTTAGGGCCGGCAATCAGCCCCAGCATTTT. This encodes CSVRAGNQPQHF.

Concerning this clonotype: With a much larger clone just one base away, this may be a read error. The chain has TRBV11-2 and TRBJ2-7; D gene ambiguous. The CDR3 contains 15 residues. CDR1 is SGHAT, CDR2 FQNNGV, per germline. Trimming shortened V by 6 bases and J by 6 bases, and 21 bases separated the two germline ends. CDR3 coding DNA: TGTGCCAGCAGTGACAACCTGGCGGAGAGATCCGAGCAGTACTTC. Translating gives CASSDNLAERSEQYF.

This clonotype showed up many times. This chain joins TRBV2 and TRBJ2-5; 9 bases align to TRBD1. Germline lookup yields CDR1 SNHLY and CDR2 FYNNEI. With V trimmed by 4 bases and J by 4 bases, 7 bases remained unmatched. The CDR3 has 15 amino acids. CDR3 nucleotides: TGTGCCAGCAGTGCTTGGACAGGGGCTGGAGAGACCCAGTACTTC. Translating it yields CASSAWTGAGETQYF.

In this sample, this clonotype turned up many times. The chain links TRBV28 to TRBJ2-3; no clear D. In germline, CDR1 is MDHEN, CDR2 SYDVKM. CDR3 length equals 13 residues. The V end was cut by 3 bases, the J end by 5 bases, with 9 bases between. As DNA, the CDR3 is TGTGCCAGCAGTTTGTTCCATGGAGATACGCAGTATTTT. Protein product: CASSLFHGDTQYF.

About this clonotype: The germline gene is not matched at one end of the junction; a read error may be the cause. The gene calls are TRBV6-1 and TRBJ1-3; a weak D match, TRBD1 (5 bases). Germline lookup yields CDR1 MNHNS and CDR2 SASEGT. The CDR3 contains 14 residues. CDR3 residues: CASREGENGNTIYF. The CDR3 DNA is TGTGCCAGCAGGGAAGGGGAGAATGGAAACACCATATATTTT.

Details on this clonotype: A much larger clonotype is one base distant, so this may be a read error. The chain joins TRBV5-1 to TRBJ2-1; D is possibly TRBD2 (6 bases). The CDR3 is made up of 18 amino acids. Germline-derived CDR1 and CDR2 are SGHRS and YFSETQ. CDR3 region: CASSLAVSVAVSYNEQSF. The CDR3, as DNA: TGCGCCAGCAGCTTGGCGGTCTCCGTAGCGGTCTCCTACAATGAGCAGTCCTTC.

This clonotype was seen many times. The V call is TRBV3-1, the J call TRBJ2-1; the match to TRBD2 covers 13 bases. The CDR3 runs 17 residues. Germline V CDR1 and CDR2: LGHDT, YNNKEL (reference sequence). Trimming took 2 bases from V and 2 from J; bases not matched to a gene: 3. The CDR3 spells CASSQRTSGSTYNEQFF. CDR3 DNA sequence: TGTGCCAGCAGCCAACGGACTAGCGGGAGTACCTACAATGAGCAGTTCTTC.

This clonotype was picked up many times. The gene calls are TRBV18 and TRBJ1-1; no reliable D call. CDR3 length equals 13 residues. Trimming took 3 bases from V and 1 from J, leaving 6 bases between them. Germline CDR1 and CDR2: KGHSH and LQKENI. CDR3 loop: CASSPQENTEAFF. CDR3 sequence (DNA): TGTGCCAGCTCACCTCAGGAGAACACTGAAGCTTTCTTT.

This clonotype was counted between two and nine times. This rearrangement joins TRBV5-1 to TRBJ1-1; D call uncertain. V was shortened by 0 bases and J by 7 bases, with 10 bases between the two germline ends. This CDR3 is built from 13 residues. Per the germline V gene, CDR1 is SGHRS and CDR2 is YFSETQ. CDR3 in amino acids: CASSLVGSGEAFF. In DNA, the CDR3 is TGCGCCAGCAGCTTGGTGGGGAGTGGTGAAGCTTTCTTT.

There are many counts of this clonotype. The CDR3 DNA reads TGTGCCAGCAGCAAACTAGCGGGGAGTCACACCGGGGAGCTGTTTTTT. Protein: CASSKLAGSHTGELFF. The chain is built from TRBV11-2 and TRBJ2-2, with 10 bases aligning to TRBD2. CDR3 length: 16 amino acids. V shed 5 bases and J 3 bases; nucleotides not matched to a gene: 6. CDR1 SGHAT and CDR2 FQNNGV come from the germline V gene.

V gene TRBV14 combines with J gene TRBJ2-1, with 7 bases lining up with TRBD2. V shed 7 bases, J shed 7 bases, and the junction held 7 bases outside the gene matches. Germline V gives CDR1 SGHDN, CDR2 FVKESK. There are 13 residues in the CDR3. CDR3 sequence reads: CASTPGGRNEQFF. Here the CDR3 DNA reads TGTGCCAGCACCCCCGGGGGGAGAAATGAGCAGTTCTTC.

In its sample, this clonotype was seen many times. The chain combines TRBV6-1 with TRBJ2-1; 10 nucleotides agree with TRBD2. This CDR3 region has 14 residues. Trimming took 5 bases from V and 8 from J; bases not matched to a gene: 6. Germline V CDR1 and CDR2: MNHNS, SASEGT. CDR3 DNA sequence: TGTGCCAGCAGTCTCCTGAGCGGGGGGGATGAGCAGTTCTTC. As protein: CASSLLSGGDEQFF.

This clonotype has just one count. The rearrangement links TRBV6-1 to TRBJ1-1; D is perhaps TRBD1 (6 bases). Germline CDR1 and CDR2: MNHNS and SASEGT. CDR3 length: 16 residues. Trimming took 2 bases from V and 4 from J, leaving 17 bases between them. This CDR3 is CASSEFGGLRGTEAFF. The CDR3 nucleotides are TGTGCCAGCAGTGAATTTGGGGGGCTGCGGGGCACTGAAGCTTTCTTT.

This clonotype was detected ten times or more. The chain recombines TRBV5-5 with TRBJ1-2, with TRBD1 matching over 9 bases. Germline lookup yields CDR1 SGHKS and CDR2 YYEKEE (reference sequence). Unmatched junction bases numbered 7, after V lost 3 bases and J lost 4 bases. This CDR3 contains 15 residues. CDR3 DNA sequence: TGTGCCAGCAGCTCCATGACAGGGGGGTTCTATGGCTACACCTTC. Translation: CASSSMTGGFYGYTF.

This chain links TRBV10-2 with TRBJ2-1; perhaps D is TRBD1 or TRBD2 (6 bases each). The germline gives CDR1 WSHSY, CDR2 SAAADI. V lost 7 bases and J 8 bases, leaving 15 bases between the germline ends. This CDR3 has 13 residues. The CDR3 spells CASNPLGGHEQFF. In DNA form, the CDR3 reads TGCGCCAGCAACCCATTAGGGGGGCATGAGCAGTTCTTC.

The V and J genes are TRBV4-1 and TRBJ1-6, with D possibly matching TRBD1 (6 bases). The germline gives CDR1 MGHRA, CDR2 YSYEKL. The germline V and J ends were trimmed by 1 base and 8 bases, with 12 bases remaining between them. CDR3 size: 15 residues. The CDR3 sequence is CASSQGNRDDSPLHF. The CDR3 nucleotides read TGCGCCAGCAGCCAAGGGAACAGGGACGATTCACCCCTCCACTTT.

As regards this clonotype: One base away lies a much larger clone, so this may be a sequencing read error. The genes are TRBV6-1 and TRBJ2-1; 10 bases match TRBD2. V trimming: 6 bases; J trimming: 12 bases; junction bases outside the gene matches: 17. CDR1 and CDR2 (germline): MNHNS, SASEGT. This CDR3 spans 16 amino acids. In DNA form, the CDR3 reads TGTGCCAGCAGCCCCCGGCAGCGGGAGGGTAGAGGTGGGCAGTTCTTC. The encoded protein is CASSPRQREGRGGQFF.